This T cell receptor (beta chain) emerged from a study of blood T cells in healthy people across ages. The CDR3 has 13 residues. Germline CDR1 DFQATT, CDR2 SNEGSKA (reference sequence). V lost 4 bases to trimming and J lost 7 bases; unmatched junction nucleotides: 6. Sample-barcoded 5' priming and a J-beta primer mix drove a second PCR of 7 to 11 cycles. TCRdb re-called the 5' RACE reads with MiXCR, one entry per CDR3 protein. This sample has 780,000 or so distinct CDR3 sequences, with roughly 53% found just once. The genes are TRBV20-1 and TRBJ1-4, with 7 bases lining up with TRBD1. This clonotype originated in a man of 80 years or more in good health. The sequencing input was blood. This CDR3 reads CSAIRDSGEKLFF. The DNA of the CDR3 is TGCAGTGCTATCCGGGACAGTGGTGAAAAACTGTTTTTT.